This T cell receptor (beta chain) is drawn from a study of T cell responses to AZD1222 COVID-19 vaccine. A word on this clone: Antigen: not known.

Produced via immunoSEQ multiplex PCR; TCRdb's table is partial and in-frame only. The table records more than 95,000 clones, 89% of them present only once. Broader study findings: Nearly half of spike-specific TCRs reportedly target variant regions that are unmutated in the B.1.351 and B.1.1.7 variants. The donor cohort was predominantly white British with a female majority, and clonal diversity may have been underestimated.

Germline V gene sequence: CDR1 GTSNPN, CDR2 SVGIG (reference sequence). V gave up 2 bases and J gave up 3 bases, with 7 bases separating them. The CDR3 spans 13 residues. Here the sequenced sample was peripheral blood, taken on day 0 of AZD1222 vaccination. This chain uses TRBV30 with TRBJ1-4, with D possibly matching TRBD1 (5 bases). The receptor was isolated from an adult in good health. In DNA form, the CDR3 reads TGTGCCTGGAGTTGGGGGGCTAATGAAAAACTGTTTTTT. Encoded protein: CAWSWGANEKLFF.